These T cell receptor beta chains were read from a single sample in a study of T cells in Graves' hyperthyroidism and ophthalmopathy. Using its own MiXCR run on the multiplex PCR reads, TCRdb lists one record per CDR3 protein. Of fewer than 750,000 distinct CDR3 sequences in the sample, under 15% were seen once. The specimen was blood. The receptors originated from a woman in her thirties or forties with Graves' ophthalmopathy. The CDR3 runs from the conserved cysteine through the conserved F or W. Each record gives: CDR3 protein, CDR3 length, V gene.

CASSLIGGPYF,11,TRBV7-9
CASSTTGTGGAGGYTF,16,TRBV28
CASSLVGGIPNTEAFF,16,TRBV5-1
CASSMVGQPQHF,12,TRBV2
CASSGLLGGGKTQYF,15,TRBV25-1
CASSGGTSGAGELFF,15,TRBV9
CATSSERTGENYGYTF,16,TRBV15
CASSIRGRGRPGAEAFF,17,TRBV19
CASSPGGSPYEQYF,14,TRBV6-5
CASSNAGHRTYEQYF,15,TRBV2
CASSEAGGTSPLHF,14,TRBV6-1
CASSWTGVGKGYTF,14,TRBV2
CASSPEGQGGNQPQHF,16,TRBV5-1
CASRYSNQPQHF,12,TRBV12-3/TRBV12-4
CASSQEGGRFSYEQYF,16,TRBV4-2
CASSWEGSIGELFF,14,TRBV28
CASSGQEAMAETQYF,15,TRBV6-2/TRBV6-3
CASSPGVRGSNQPQHF,16,TRBV28
CASSNGAHRANEQYF,15,TRBV6-1
CSHAGRRGSLSETQYF,16,TRBV29-1
CASSKDSANQPQHF,14,TRBV7-2
CASSGGTSAEAFF,13,TRBV5-1
CASSARAYTEAFF,13,TRBV2
CASSSTTVGAHEQYF,15,TRBV6-5
CASSPQLGQGAYGYTF,16,TRBV4-1
CASSPSSAYRFLGGELFF,18,TRBV11-1
CASSETSPGELFF,13,TRBV2
CASRRDHSSGANVLTF,16,TRBV6-1
CASSLKVWQALTQYF,15,TRBV7-2
CASSRSGGRTEAFF,14,TRBV14
CASTPSRTPILNQPQHF,17,TRBV19
CASSNDRRPTFAEQYF,16,TRBV6-2/TRBV6-3
CASSATAGEGQQYF,14,TRBV5-1
CASSLFFVGGRTKQETQYF,19,TRBV28
CACHKQGSGNTIYF,14,TRBV30
CASSQGSRVEVEAFF,15,TRBV3-1
CASSSPSLTEAFF,13,TRBV12-3/TRBV12-4
CASSFPPHGGAWTQYF,16,TRBV28
CASSSGTSAGYEQYF,15,TRBV7-3
CASSFLAGGLYEQYF,15,TRBV7-3
CASSPRQGEIYEQYF,15,TRBV28
CASSGGNYGQYF,12,TRBV27